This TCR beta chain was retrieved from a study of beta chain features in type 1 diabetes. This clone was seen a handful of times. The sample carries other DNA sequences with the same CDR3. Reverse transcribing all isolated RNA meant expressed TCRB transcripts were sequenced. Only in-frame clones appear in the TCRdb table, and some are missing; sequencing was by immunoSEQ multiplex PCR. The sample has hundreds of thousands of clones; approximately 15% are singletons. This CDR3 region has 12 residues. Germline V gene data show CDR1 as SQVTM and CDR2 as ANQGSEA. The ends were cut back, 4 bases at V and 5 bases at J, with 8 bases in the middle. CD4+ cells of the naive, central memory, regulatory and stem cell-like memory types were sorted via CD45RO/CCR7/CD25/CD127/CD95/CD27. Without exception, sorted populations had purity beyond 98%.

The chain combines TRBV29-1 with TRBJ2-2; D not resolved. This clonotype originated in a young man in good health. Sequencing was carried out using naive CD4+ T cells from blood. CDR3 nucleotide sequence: TGCAGCGTTGGGCCTGCAACCGGGGAGCTGTTTTTT. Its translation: CSVGPATGELFF.